This T cell receptor (beta chain) was recorded in a study of blood T cell repertoires in COVID-19. Study as a whole: PBMCs, B-cell-depleted T cells, or T cells provided the cDNA or gDNA that made up the material.

CDR3 size: 15 residues. Germline V CDR1 and CDR2: SGHRS, YFSETQ. The V segment lost 1 base and the J segment 5 bases; nucleotides outside the gene matches: 8. Libraries were prepared by immunoSEQ multiplex PCR; TCRdb keeps only in-frame clonotypes and omits some of them. The sample yields some 160,000 clones, less than 90% seen once. The sequenced sample consisted of peripheral blood. This receptor was taken from a woman between 70 and 85 years old with acute or convalescent COVID-19. The rearrangement links TRBV5-1 to TRBJ1-1; 7 nucleotides align to TRBD1. This CDR3 reads CASSLRQGPQTEAFF. Here the CDR3 DNA reads TGCGCCAGCAGCTTGCGACAGGGCCCGCAAACTGAAGCTTTCTTT. The full variable domain, with the rest looked up from reference TRBV5-1 and TRBJ1-1, is KAGVTQTPRYLIKTRGQQVTLSCSPISGHRSVSWYQQTPGQGLQFLFEYFSETQRNKGNFPGRFSGRQFSNSRSEMNVSTLELGDSALYLCASSLRQGPQTEAFFGQGTRLTVV.